This T cell receptor beta chain was sequenced for a study of cytomegalovirus exposure and HLA in healthy donors. Germline CDR1 is SGHTS and CDR2 is YDEGEE. V was trimmed by 3 bases and J by 0 bases, leaving 14 bases between them. The CDR3 length is 16 residues. Primers included in the PCR were 60 Vbeta and 13 Jbeta primers. This table comes from immunoSEQ multiplex PCR, and its TCRdb copy is limited to in-frame clones, with some not included. The data contain 150,000 to 200,000 clones, 80% to 90% of them singletons. The sequence came from a young man in good health and CMV-seropositive. The sequenced material came from PBMCs. The rearrangement links TRBV5-8 to TRBJ2-3; D possibly corresponds to TRBD1 (6 bases). CDR3 nucleotides: TGTGCCAGCAGCTCCTCTTGGCAGGGGAGCACAGATACGCAGTATTTT. Translated, it gives CASSSSWQGSTDTQYF.